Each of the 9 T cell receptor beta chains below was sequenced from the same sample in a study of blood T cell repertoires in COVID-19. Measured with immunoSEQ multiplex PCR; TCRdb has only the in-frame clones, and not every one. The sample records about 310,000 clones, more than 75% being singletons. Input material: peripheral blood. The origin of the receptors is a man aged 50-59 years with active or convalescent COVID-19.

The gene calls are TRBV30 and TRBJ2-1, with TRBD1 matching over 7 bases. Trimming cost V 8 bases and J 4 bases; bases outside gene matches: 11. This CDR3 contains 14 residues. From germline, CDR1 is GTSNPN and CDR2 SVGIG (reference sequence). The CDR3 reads CARSQGVSYNEQFF. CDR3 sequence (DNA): TGTGCCCGATCCCAGGGGGTATCTTACAATGAGCAGTTCTTC.

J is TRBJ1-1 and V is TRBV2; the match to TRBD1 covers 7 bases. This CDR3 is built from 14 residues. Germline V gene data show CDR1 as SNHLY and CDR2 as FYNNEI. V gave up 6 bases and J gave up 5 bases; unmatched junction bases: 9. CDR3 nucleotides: TGTGCCAGCAGCACGACAGGGTTGGGAACTGAAGCTTTCTTT. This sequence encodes CASSTTGLGTEAFF. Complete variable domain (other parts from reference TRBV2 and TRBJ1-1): EPEVTQTPSHQVTQMGQEVILRCVPISNHLYFYWYRQILGQKVEFLVSFYNNEISEKSEIFDDQFSVERPDGSNFTLKIRSTKLEDSAMYFCASSTTGLGTEAFFGQGTRLTVV.

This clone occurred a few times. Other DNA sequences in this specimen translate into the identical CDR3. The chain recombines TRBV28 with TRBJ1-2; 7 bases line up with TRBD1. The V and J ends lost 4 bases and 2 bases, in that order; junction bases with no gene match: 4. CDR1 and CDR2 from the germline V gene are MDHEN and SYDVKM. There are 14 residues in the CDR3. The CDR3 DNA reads TGTGCCAGCAGTTCCCCGACAGGGAACTATGGCTACACCTTC. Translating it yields CASSSPTGNYGYTF.

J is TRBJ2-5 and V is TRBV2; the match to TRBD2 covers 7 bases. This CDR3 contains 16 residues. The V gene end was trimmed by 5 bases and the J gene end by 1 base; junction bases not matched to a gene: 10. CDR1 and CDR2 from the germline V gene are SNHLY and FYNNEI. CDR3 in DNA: TGTGCCAGCAGTAAGAAAATAGCGGGTAGCCAAGAGACCCAGTACTTC. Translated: CASSKKIAGSQETQYF.

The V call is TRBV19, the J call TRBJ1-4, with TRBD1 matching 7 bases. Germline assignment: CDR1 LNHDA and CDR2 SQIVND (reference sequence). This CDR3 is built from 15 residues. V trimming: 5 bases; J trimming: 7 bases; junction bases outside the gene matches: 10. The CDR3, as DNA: TGTGCCAGTAGTGGACAGGCCCGACGGTCTGAAAAACTGTTTTTT. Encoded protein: CASSGQARRSEKLFF. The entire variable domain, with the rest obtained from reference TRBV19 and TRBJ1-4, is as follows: DGGITQSPKYLFRKEGQNVTLSCEQNLNHDAMYWYRQDPGQGLRLIYYSQIVNDFQKGDIAEGYSVSREKKESFPLTVTSAQKNPTAFYLCASSGQARRSEKLFFGSGTQLSVL.

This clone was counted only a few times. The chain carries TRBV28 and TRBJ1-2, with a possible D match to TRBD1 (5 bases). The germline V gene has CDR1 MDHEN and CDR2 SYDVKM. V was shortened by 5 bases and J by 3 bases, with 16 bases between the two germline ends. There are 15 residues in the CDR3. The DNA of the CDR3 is TGTGCCAGCAGTCCCGACAGCCCCGAACACTATGGCTACACCTTC. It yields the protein CASSPDSPEHYGYTF.

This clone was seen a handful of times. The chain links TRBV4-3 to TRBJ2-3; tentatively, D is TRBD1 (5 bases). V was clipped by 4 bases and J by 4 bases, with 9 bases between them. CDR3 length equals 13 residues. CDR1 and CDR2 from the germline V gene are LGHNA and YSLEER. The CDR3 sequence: CASSPLGPDTQYF. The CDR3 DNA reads TGCGCCAGCAGCCCGCTGGGGCCAGATACGCAGTATTTT.

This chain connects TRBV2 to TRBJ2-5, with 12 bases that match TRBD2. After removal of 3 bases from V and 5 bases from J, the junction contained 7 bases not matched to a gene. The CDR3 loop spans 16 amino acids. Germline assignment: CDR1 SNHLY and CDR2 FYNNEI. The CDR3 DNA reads TGTGCCAGCAGTGACGGGACTAGCGGGTATGGGGAGACCCAGTACTTC. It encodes CASSDGTSGYGETQYF.

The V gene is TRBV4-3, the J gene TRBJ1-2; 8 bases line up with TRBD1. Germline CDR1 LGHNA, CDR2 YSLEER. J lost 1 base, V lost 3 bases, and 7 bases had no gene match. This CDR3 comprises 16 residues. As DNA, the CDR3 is TGCGCCAGCAGCCATAGGGACAGGCGATATAACTATGGCTACACCTTC. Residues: CASSHRDRRYNYGYTF.